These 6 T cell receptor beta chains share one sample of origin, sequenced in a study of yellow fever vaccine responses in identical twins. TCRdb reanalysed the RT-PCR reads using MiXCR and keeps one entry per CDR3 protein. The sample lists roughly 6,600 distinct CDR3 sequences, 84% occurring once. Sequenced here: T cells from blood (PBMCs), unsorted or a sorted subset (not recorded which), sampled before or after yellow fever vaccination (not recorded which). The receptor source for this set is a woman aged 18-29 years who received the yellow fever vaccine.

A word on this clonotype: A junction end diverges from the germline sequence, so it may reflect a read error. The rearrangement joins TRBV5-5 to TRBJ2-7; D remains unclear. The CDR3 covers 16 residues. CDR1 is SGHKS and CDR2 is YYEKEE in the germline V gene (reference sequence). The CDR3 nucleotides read TGTGCCACCAGCTTGGTCCTCGGGCATGGGCTCTACGAGCAGTACTTC. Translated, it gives CATSLVLGHGLYEQYF.

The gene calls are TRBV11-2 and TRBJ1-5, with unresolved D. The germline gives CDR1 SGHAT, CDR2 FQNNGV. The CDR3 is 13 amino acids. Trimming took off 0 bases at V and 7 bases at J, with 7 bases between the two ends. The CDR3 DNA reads TGTGCCAGCAGCTTAGACCTCGCGCAGCCCCAGCATTTT. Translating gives CASSLDLAQPQHF.

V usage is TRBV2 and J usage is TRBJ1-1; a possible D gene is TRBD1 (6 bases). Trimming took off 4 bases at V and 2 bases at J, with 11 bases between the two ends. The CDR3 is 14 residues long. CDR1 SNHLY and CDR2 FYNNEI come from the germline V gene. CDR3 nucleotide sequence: TGTGCCAGCAGTGGAGGGGGAGTAAACACTGAAGCTTTCTTT. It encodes CASSGGGVNTEAFF.

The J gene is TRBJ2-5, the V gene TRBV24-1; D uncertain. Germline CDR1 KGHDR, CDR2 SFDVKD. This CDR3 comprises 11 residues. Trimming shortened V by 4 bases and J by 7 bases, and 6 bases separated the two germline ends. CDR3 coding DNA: TGTGCCACCAGTGAAATGGGGACCCAGTACTTC. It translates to CATSEMGTQYF.

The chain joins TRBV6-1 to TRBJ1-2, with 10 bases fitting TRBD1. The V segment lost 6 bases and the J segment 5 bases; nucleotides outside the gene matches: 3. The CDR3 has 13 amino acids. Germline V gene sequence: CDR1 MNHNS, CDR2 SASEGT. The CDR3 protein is CASRGQGIYGYTF. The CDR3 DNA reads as TGTGCCAGCAGGGGACAGGGGATTTATGGCTACACCTTC.

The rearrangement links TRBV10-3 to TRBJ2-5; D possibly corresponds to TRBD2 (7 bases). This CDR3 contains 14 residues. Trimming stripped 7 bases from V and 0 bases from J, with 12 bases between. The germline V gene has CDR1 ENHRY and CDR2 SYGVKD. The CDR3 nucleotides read TGTGCCATCAAGGCGGGGGCGAACCAAGAGACCCAGTACTTC. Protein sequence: CAIKAGANQETQYF.